These T cell receptor beta chains were read from a single sample in a study of shared clonotypes between healthy human individuals. The repertoire was sequenced with immunoSEQ multiplex PCR; TCRdb's copy has only in-frame clones and lacks some. The table shows approximately 2,000,000 clones, with 85% to 95% occurring only once. The source material was naive CD4+ T cells from PBMCs. All receptors come from a man in his late teens or twenties in good health. Some clones in this sample may be carry-over from other donors' samples. Each CDR3 is given with its conserved first and last residue. Each record gives: V gene, D gene, J gene, clone size, CDR3 DNA, CDR3 protein. The D gene is left open where the match is weak. Some rows mark clone size as missing; the rest say once, few, many or name a class of expanded clone.

>TRBV4-1|TRBD2|TRBJ2-7|NA
TGCGCCAGCAGCCAAGTCGGACTAGCGAGCGAGCAGTACTTC
CASSQVGLASEQYF
>TRBV18|TRBD2|TRBJ2-7|NA
TGTGCCAGCTCGTCTAGCGGGAGCAGTTCCTACGAGCAGTACTTC
CASSSSGSSSYEQYF
>TRBV19|NA|TRBJ2-1|NA
TGTGCCAGTAGTATTTCTTTGGTGAATGAGCAGTTCTTC
CASSISLVNEQFF
>TRBV6-1|NA|TRBJ2-7|NA
TGTGCCAGCAGTGACCTAGCCCCAAACGAGCAGTACTTC
CASSDLAPNEQYF
>TRBV25-1|NA|TRBJ1-3|NA
TGTGCCAGCAACCCCGGGGACGGAGATAGAGACACCATATATTTT
CASNPGDGDRDTIYF
>TRBV6-5|TRBD2|TRBJ2-1|NA
TGTGCCAGCGGTATATCTAGCGGGAGAGAGCAGTTCTTC
CASGISSGREQFF
>TRBV5-4|NA|TRBJ1-1|NA
TGTGCCAGCAGCCCGGCCCGAGATACAAACACTGAAGCTTTCTTT
CASSPARDTNTEAFF
>TRBV29-1|NA|TRBJ1-2|NA
TGCAGCGTTGAAGGGGCCCCGGGAAACTATGGCTACACCTTC
CSVEGAPGNYGYTF
>TRBV7-2|NA|TRBJ2-6|NA
TGTGCCAGCAGCTTAGCGGGACGAGTCTCTGGGGCCAACGTCCTGACTTTC
CASSLAGRVSGANVLTF
>TRBV9|NA|TRBJ2-5|NA
TGTGCCAGCAGCGTAGAGGGTGAGGAGACCCAGTACTTC
CASSVEGEETQYF
>TRBV11-1|TRBD1|TRBJ2-1|NA
TGTGCCAGCAGCTTCTCGGGACAGGGGTCCTACAATGAGCAGTTCTTC
CASSFSGQGSYNEQFF
>TRBV5-8|NA|TRBJ1-5|once
TGTGCCAGCAGCTTGGGCCAGTTTAGCAATCAGCCCCAGCATTTT
CASSLGQFSNQPQHF
>TRBV19|TRBD2|TRBJ2-7|NA
TGTGCCAGTTCGAAAGCGGGAGGAGGCTACGAGCAGTACTTC
CASSKAGGGYEQYF
>TRBV7-3|NA|TRBJ2-5|NA
TGTGCCAGCAGCTTGGGGGGACAGTATGGAGAGACCCAGTACTTC
CASSLGGQYGETQYF
>TRBV11-1|NA|TRBJ2-6|NA
TGTGCCAGCAGCTTAAGGGCGGCAAAATCCTCTGGGGCCAACGTCCTGACTTTC
CASSLRAAKSSGANVLTF
>TRBV5-5|NA|TRBJ2-2|few
TGTGCCAGCAGCTTGTTCGGGGCCGGGGAGCTGTTTTTT
CASSLFGAGELFF
>TRBV6-5|TRBD1|TRBJ2-2|NA
TGTGCCAGCAGCCCGGACAGGTATCGGGGCGGGGAGCTGTTTTTT
CASSPDRYRGGELFF
>TRBV28|TRBD1|TRBJ1-4|NA
TGTGCCAGCAGTTTGGCAAGAACAGGGGATAATGAAAAACTGTTTTTT
CASSLARTGDNEKLFF
>TRBV5-1|TRBD2|TRBJ2-2|NA
TGCGCCAGCAGCTCCACTAGCGGTGACACCGGGGAGCTGTTTTTT
CASSSTSGDTGELFF
>TRBV25-1|NA|TRBJ2-3|NA
TGTGCCAGCAGTGAATTTGTCGGGGGCAGCTCCACCACAGATACGCAGTATTTT
CASSEFVGGSSTTDTQYF
>TRBV7-2|NA|TRBJ2-2|NA
TGTGCCAGCACCCTGGGACCGAACACCGGGGAGCTGTTTTTT
CASTLGPNTGELFF
>TRBV2|NA|TRBJ2-3|NA
TGTGCCAGCATGTGGGCCGGTGGCACAGATACGCAGTATTTT
CASMWAGGTDTQYF
>TRBV6-5|TRBD1|TRBJ2-1|NA
TGTGCCAGCAGCCCGATGACAGGGGCCTACAATGAGCAGTTCTTC
CASSPMTGAYNEQFF
>TRBV5-1|NA|TRBJ2-7|NA
TGCGCCAGCAGCTTGGGAGACGGGAGTCTCTACGAGCAGTACTTC
CASSLGDGSLYEQYF
>TRBV7-2|NA|TRBJ1-2|NA
TGTGCCAGCAGCTTAACGGAAGGGGGGGGCTACACCTTC
CASSLTEGGGYTF
>TRBV5-1|NA|TRBJ2-2|NA
TGCGCCAGCGTACACCCGGGGGCCGGGGAGCTGTTTTTT
CASVHPGAGELFF
>TRBV11-3|NA|TRBJ1-1|NA
TGTGCCAGCAGCTTTTCCGGACAGAACACTGAAGCTTTCTTT
CASSFSGQNTEAFF
>TRBV19|TRBD1|TRBJ2-7|few
TGTGCCAGTAGCTTGACAGGGAGCTCCTACGAGCAGTACTTC
CASSLTGSSYEQYF
>TRBV5-1|TRBD2|TRBJ2-1|NA
TGCGCCAGCAGCACCCCGACTAGCGGGAGTTGGGATGAGCAGTTCTTC
CASSTPTSGSWDEQFF
>TRBV9|NA|TRBJ1-2|NA
TGTGCCAGCAGCGTAGGTGGGGCGGCCTATGGCTACACCTTC
CASSVGGAAYGYTF
>TRBV5-1|TRBD1|TRBJ2-5|NA
TGCGCCAGCAGCTTCTCCTCCGGACAGGGTCGTGTGGAGACCCAGTACTTC
CASSFSSGQGRVETQYF
>TRBV5-1|NA|TRBJ2-7|NA
TGCGCCAGCAGCTTGCCTCAGGGTGGCGGTTCCTACGAGCAGTACTTC
CASSLPQGGGSYEQYF